This T cell receptor beta chain was sequenced in a study of CD8 T cells in Susac syndrome (dated by TCRdb to about 2019). For the study in its entirety: Among the Susac syndrome patients who were sequenced, clinically active disease was present in six and clinical remission was observed in eight. Susac syndrome patients were therapy-naive, on corticosteroids (some also receiving IVIg), or on IVIg alone at blood withdrawal. Repertoire sequencing was used to test whether CD8+ T cell activation and differentiation in Susac syndrome was antigen driven. On the study overall, not on this receptor specifically: In the CD4+ T cell repertoire of Susac syndrome patients, clonal expansion was not detected. The number of individuals in the TCR sequencing and HLA analysis was acknowledged as relatively small.

The germline ends are 11 bases apart after V is trimmed by 3 bases and J by 0 bases. Reading from cysteine to phenylalanine, the CDR3 counts 15 amino acids. Of all the DNA, just the CDR3 is kept, 45 bases in frame from base 1. Peripheral blood CD8+ and CD4+ T cells from healthy donors, Susac syndrome patients and multiple sclerosis patients were profiled by high-throughput TCR beta sequencing. The Susac syndrome patients fulfilled recently defined diagnostic criteria for either definite or probable disease. Bulk CD8+ and CD4+ T cells were purified magnetically by negative isolation, whereas CD8+ TEMRA cells were enriched by FACS. Blood was drawn into EDTA tubes, processed within 24 hours, and PBMCs were isolated by density gradient centrifugation. PBMCs destined for TCR sequencing were cryopreserved in liquid nitrogen and later thawed in a 37 °C water bath. The sorted or isolated CD4+, CD8+ and CD8+ TEMRA cells had a purity of 90% or higher.

RNA was extracted with the RNeasy kit and about 0.5 to 1 ug was reverse transcribed using random hexamers. The immunoSEQ multiplex PCR assay, which covers 54 Vbeta and 13 Jbeta segments, was used to amplify TCR beta CDR3 regions. To correct PCR amplification bias, a synthetic template baseline was used for both primer optimization and computational correction. Per the original workflow: Reads were assigned to V, D and J genes according to IMGT and analyzed in immunoSEQ Analyzer, with only productive sequences retained. Clonality was calculated as one minus the Shannon entropy normalized by log2 of the number of productive unique sequences. For each patient and control, public and private clones were evaluated among the 100 most prevalent clones. Clones were defined as Susac-specific when absent from the healthy and MS cohorts, from about 1,100 published viral clones and from other ImmuneACCESS disease sequences. Starting from the raw public reads, TCRdb applied fastp trimming at Q25, assembled clones with MiXCR and retained in-frame beta chains. Every CDR3 protein is listed once, alongside the most common genes and DNA of its rows. TCRdb's processing, not the authors', yielded these V and J calls. The sample table records some 200,000 distinct CDR3 sequences; over 75% of these occur just once. Of the sample, about 0.1% falls within the top ten clones.

About this clonotype: What antigen it recognizes has not been identified. No much larger clonotype is one base removed from it; base qualities were not supplied.

The sequenced material came from CD4+ T cells from PBMCs. This receptor was identified in a human donor with Susac syndrome. Recombination linked TRBV12-3 or TRBV12-4 to TRBJ1-2; the D gene assignment is ambiguous. The CDR3 protein: CASSFSFPPNYGYTF. The DNA sequence reads TGTGCCAGCAGTTTCTCGTTTCCCCCTAACTATGGCTACACCTTC.